Presented here are 10 T cell receptor beta chains from one specimen sequenced in a study of OX40 agonist ivuxolimab in advanced cancers. Sequencing was performed with immunoSEQ multiplex PCR; in TCRdb, only in-frame clones are kept and a portion is missing. The sample has some 82,000 clones, approximately 95% seen once. Specimen: CD4+ or CD8+ T cells sorted from blood, collected in a trial of the OX40 agonist ivuxolimab. These receptor sequences come from an adult with an advanced solid tumor such as melanoma, head and neck, liver or kidney cancer.

The chain is built from TRBV6-6 and TRBJ1-2, with a tentative D call TRBD1 (5 bases). The V gene lost 2 bases and the J gene lost 8 bases, with 12 bases spanning the gap. The CDR3 totals 13 residues. CDR1 and CDR2 (germline): MNHNY, SVGAGI (reference sequence). CDR3 amino acids: CASSYVRGRGYTF. For the CDR3, the DNA is TGTGCCAGCAGTTACGTAAGGGGAAGGGGCTACACCTTC.

The chain has TRBV7-8 and TRBJ2-3, with 12 nucleotides matching TRBD1. Germline values: CDR1 SGHVS, CDR2 FQNEAQ. This CDR3 has 19 amino acids. With V trimmed by 5 bases and J by 3 bases, 15 bases remained unmatched. As DNA, the CDR3 is TGTGCCAGCAGCCATCCTGTCCCGGGACAGGGGGCGTGGACAGATACGCAGTATTTT. Its protein is CASSHPVPGQGAWTDTQYF.

The chain recombines TRBV11-3 with TRBJ2-1; D is unresolved. Germline V lookup: CDR1 SGHNT, CDR2 YENEEA. Trimming left V 5 bases short and J 3 bases short, with 11 bases between. The CDR3 loop spans 14 amino acids. The CDR3 DNA is TGTGCCAGCAGCCCCTTCCCTCTCTACAATGAGCAGTTCTTC. Amino acids: CASSPFPLYNEQFF.

The CDR3 loop is CASSSYPNPLAGYTF. DNA of the CDR3: TGTGCCAGCAGTTCCTACCCTAACCCCCTGGCCGGCTACACCTTC. This chain joins TRBV27 and TRBJ1-2; no firm D call. V was shortened by 4 bases and J by 8 bases, with 20 bases between the two germline ends. Germline V lookup: CDR1 MNHEY, CDR2 SMNVEV (reference sequence). The CDR3 spans 15 residues.

The chain links TRBV7-9 to TRBJ2-1; tentative D call: TRBD2 (6 bases). The CDR3 loop spans 15 amino acids. The germline CDR1 and CDR2 sequences are SEHNR and FQNEAQ (reference sequence). Trimming shortened V by 4 bases and J by 7 bases, and 17 bases separated the two germline ends. The CDR3 DNA reads as TGTGCCAGCAGCTCCACGTGGGTCGGGGGAAATGAGCAGTTCTTC. It yields the protein CASSSTWVGGNEQFF.

This clone has only a few counts. The V gene is TRBV7-9, the J gene TRBJ1-1, with D perhaps TRBD1 (6 bases). CDR1 and CDR2 from the germline V gene are SEHNR and FQNEAQ (reference sequence). The ends were cut back, 1 base at V and 1 base at J, with 7 bases in the middle. The CDR3 is 14 residues long. DNA of the CDR3: TGTGCCAGCAGCTTAGGCAGGGGGAACACTGAAGCTTTCTTT. Protein product: CASSLGRGNTEAFF. The full variable domain, in which reference TRBV7-9 and TRBJ1-1 provide the parts outside the CDR3, is DTGVSQNPRHKITKRGQNVTFRCDPISEHNRLYWYRQTLGQGPEFLTYFQNEAQLEKSRLLSDRFSAERPKGSFSTLEIQRTEQGDSAMYLCASSLGRGNTEAFFGQGTRLTVV.

The chain employs TRBV9 and TRBJ2-1; 11 bases align to TRBD2. Trimming removed 3 bases from V and 6 bases from J; junction bases left unmatched: 17. Germline CDR1 and CDR2: SGDLS and YYNGEE. The CDR3 is 19 amino acids. The CDR3 protein is CASSAGVGLAGGPFNEQFF. DNA of the CDR3: TGTGCCAGCAGCGCGGGAGTGGGATTAGCGGGAGGGCCGTTCAATGAGCAGTTCTTC.

The chain joins TRBV27 to TRBJ1-2; 8 bases are shared with TRBD1. Trimming at V came to 11 bases and at J to 5 bases, leaving 7 bases not matched to a gene. The CDR3 sequence is 12 residues long. Germline V lookup: CDR1 MNHEY, CDR2 SMNVEV (reference sequence). The CDR3: CASWTGMYGYTF. CDR3 coding DNA: TGTGCCTCGTGGACAGGGATGTATGGCTACACCTTC.

The chain is built from TRBV15 and TRBJ2-1; 15 nucleotides agree with TRBD2. CDR1 and CDR2 from the germline V gene are LNHNV and YYDKDF (reference sequence). The CDR3 length is 18 residues. With V trimmed by 0 bases and J by 3 bases, 3 bases remained unmatched. CDR3 amino acids: CATSRDLGLAGGYNEQFF. The CDR3, as DNA: TGTGCCACCAGCAGAGATTTGGGACTAGCGGGAGGCTACAATGAGCAGTTCTTC.

CDR3 bases: TGTGCCAGCAGTGAACCGGGACAGCAAAGCTATGGCTACACCTTC. It specifies CASSEPGQQSYGYTF. The V gene is TRBV25-1, the J gene TRBJ1-2; 7 bases align to TRBD1. From germline, CDR1 is MGHDK and CDR2 SYGVNS. V dropped 2 bases and J dropped 4; count of bases not matched to a gene: 7. There are 15 residues in the CDR3.